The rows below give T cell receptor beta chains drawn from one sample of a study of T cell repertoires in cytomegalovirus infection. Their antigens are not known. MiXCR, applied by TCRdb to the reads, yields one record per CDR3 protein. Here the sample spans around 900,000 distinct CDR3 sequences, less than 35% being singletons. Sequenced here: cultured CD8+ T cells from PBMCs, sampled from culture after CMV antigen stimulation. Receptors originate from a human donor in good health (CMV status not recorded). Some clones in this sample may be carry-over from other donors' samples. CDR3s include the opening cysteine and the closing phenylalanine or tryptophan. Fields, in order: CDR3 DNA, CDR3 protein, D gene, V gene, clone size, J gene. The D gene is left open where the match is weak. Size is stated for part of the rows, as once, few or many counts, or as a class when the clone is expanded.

cdr3_nt: TGTGCCAGCAGTGATCTGACTGGAGACGACACTGAAGCTTTCTTT
cdr3_aa: CASSDLTGDDTEAFF
d_call: -
v_call: TRBV2
clone_size: -
j_call: TRBJ1-1

cdr3_nt: TGTGCCAGCAGCCAAGAGGTGACCGGGACAGCGATTAATTCACCCCTCCACTTT
cdr3_aa: CASSQEVTGTAINSPLHF
d_call: TRBD1
v_call: TRBV4-2
clone_size: -
j_call: TRBJ1-6

cdr3_nt: TGTGCCAGCAGCTTAGTGCAGGGAGGCAACTATGGCTACACCTTC
cdr3_aa: CASSLVQGGNYGYTF
d_call: -
v_call: TRBV7-9
clone_size: few
j_call: TRBJ1-2

cdr3_nt: TGTGCCAGCAGCCCATGGGGCGGGGACCTCCAAGAGACCCAGTACTTC
cdr3_aa: CASSPWGGDLQETQYF
d_call: -
v_call: TRBV25-1
clone_size: -
j_call: TRBJ2-5

cdr3_nt: TGTGCCATCAGTGAGTCGACAGACCAAGAGACCCAGTACTTC
cdr3_aa: CAISESTDQETQYF
d_call: -
v_call: TRBV10-3
clone_size: few
j_call: TRBJ2-5

cdr3_nt: TGTGCCAGTAGTAGGACAGACTACACTGAAGCTTTCTTT
cdr3_aa: CASSRTDYTEAFF
d_call: -
v_call: TRBV19
clone_size: -
j_call: TRBJ1-1

cdr3_nt: TGTGCCAGCAGTGAGAGACCTAACACTGAAGCTTTCTTT
cdr3_aa: CASSERPNTEAFF
d_call: -
v_call: TRBV6-4
clone_size: -
j_call: TRBJ1-1

cdr3_nt: TGTGCCAGCAGCTCAGGGATACTCACAGATACGCAGTATTTT
cdr3_aa: CASSSGILTDTQYF
d_call: -
v_call: TRBV7-3
clone_size: -
j_call: TRBJ2-3

cdr3_nt: TGTGCCAGTAGGCAAAGCGGGGGCGCCTACAATGAGCAGTTCTTC
cdr3_aa: CASRQSGGAYNEQFF
d_call: TRBD2
v_call: TRBV19
clone_size: -
j_call: TRBJ2-1

cdr3_nt: TGTGCCAGCAGCCGGGATGAGCAGTTCTTC
cdr3_aa: CASSRDEQFF
d_call: -
v_call: TRBV12-3/TRBV12-4
clone_size: many
j_call: TRBJ2-1

cdr3_nt: TGTGCCAGCAGTTTGCCGGGGCCCTCGTACGAGCAGTACTTC
cdr3_aa: CASSLPGPSYEQYF
d_call: -
v_call: TRBV27
clone_size: few
j_call: TRBJ2-7

cdr3_nt: TGCGCCAGCAGCCCCCGGACGGGAGACTCTGGAAACACCATATATTTT
cdr3_aa: CASSPRTGDSGNTIYF
d_call: -
v_call: TRBV5-1
clone_size: -
j_call: TRBJ1-3

cdr3_nt: TGTGCCAGCAGTTCTAGGACTAGCGGGGGCCAAGATACGCAGTATTTT
cdr3_aa: CASSSRTSGGQDTQYF
d_call: TRBD2
v_call: TRBV12-3/TRBV12-4
clone_size: -
j_call: TRBJ2-3

cdr3_nt: TGTGCCAGCAGTGGGCATCCCAATCAGCCCCAGCATTTT
cdr3_aa: CASSGHPNQPQHF
d_call: -
v_call: TRBV6-4
clone_size: few
j_call: TRBJ1-5

cdr3_nt: TGTGCCAGCAGCTCCCTACTAGCGGGGGTAGAGACCCAGTACTTC
cdr3_aa: CASSSLLAGVETQYF
d_call: TRBD2
v_call: TRBV7-6
clone_size: few
j_call: TRBJ2-5

cdr3_nt: TGTGCCACCAGTGATTCCCTGGACCCTCCAGAAGCTTTCTTT
cdr3_aa: CATSDSLDPPEAFF
d_call: -
v_call: TRBV24-1
clone_size: few
j_call: TRBJ1-1

cdr3_nt: TGCAGCATCCAAGCGGGGGCGACCTACAATGAGCAGTTCTTC
cdr3_aa: CSIQAGATYNEQFF
d_call: TRBD2
v_call: TRBV29-1
clone_size: -
j_call: TRBJ2-1

cdr3_nt: TGCGCCAGCAGCCAAGGGGTAGGGGAAAGGGATGAGCAGTTCTTC
cdr3_aa: CASSQGVGERDEQFF
d_call: -
v_call: TRBV4-1
clone_size: -
j_call: TRBJ2-1

cdr3_nt: TGTGCCAGCACCGACCAGGGAGGGGGAAATGAGCAGTTCTTC
cdr3_aa: CASTDQGGGNEQFF
d_call: -
v_call: TRBV27
clone_size: few
j_call: TRBJ2-1

cdr3_nt: TGTGCCAGCAAAAAGGACGGCCTCTCCTATGGCTACACCTTC
cdr3_aa: CASKKDGLSYGYTF
d_call: -
v_call: TRBV7-9
clone_size: few
j_call: TRBJ1-2

cdr3_nt: TGTGCCAGCATAGACCCGGGACACTTTAACTATGGCTACACCTTC
cdr3_aa: CASIDPGHFNYGYTF
d_call: -
v_call: TRBV5-4
clone_size: -
j_call: TRBJ1-2

cdr3_nt: TGTGCCAGCAGCTTAAGCGGGACCACCTACGAGCAGTACTTC
cdr3_aa: CASSLSGTTYEQYF
d_call: TRBD2
v_call: TRBV7-9
clone_size: few
j_call: TRBJ2-7

cdr3_nt: TGTGCCAGCAGCTCCAGGACAGGGTCTTTAACTGAAGCTTTCTTT
cdr3_aa: CASSSRTGSLTEAFF
d_call: TRBD1
v_call: TRBV13
clone_size: -
j_call: TRBJ1-1

cdr3_nt: TGTGCCAGCAGTTCCGGGAAGGGTACTGAAGCTTTCTTT
cdr3_aa: CASSSGKGTEAFF
d_call: -
v_call: TRBV12-3/TRBV12-4
clone_size: -
j_call: TRBJ1-1

cdr3_nt: TGTGCCAGCAGTACCAGACAGCCCGAAGCTTTCTTT
cdr3_aa: CASSTRQPEAFF
d_call: -
v_call: TRBV6-1
clone_size: -
j_call: TRBJ1-1

cdr3_nt: TGTGCTAGCAGCCTCCTAGCGGGAAGCCTAGAGACCCAGTACTTC
cdr3_aa: CASSLLAGSLETQYF
d_call: TRBD2
v_call: TRBV7-7
clone_size: -
j_call: TRBJ2-5

cdr3_nt: TGTGCCAGCAGTTACGCACTAGCGGGGGGCCTCAGCTCCTACAATGAGCAGTTCTTC
cdr3_aa: CASSYALAGGLSSYNEQFF
d_call: TRBD2
v_call: TRBV6-5
clone_size: few
j_call: TRBJ2-1

cdr3_nt: TGTGCCAGCAGCTTACCACGGCGGGGGGGCAGGGACAATGAGCAGTTCTTC
cdr3_aa: CASSLPRRGGRDNEQFF
d_call: TRBD2
v_call: TRBV7-8
clone_size: many
j_call: TRBJ2-1

cdr3_nt: TGTGCCAGCAGCGCCTTGACAGGGGCGAACACTGAAGCTTTCTTT
cdr3_aa: CASSALTGANTEAFF
d_call: TRBD1
v_call: TRBV6-5
clone_size: -
j_call: TRBJ1-1

cdr3_nt: TGTGCCAGCAGCTCTGACAGGTATAGCAATCAGCCCCAGCATTTT
cdr3_aa: CASSSDRYSNQPQHF
d_call: -
v_call: TRBV27
clone_size: -
j_call: TRBJ1-5